Listed below are T cell receptor beta chains from one sample, sequenced in a study of response to subunit inactivated influenza vaccine. TCRdb analysed the RT-PCR reads with MiXCR anew, one entry per CDR3 protein. Of about 190,000 distinct CDR3 sequences in the sample, about an eighth were seen once. The source material was CD8+ T cells sorted from PBMCs, sampled roughly 5 days after vaccination. The receptors were gathered from a man aged 50-59 years who received an inactivated influenza vaccine. Both conserved end residues are trimmed from each CDR3.

v_gene	j_gene	CDR3aa
TRBV11-1	TRBJ2-3	ASSLPLAGVTSTDTQY
TRBV7-9	TRBJ2-7	ASSPWTGIRTYEQY
TRBV5-1	TRBJ2-7	ASSLHEDPVYREQY
TRBV10-3	TRBJ2-3	AISLGLAGPREGTDTQY
TRBV4-3	TRBJ2-6	ASSQDRVGANVLT
TRBV6-2/TRBV6-3	TRBJ2-1	ASSYPGPNNEQF
TRBV15	TRBJ2-7	ATSREQGTYEQY
TRBV6-5	TRBJ2-7	ASSYWVGRRSYEQY
TRBV20-1	TRBJ2-7	SARGGQFYEQY
TRBV2	TRBJ2-2	ASANFTGELF
TRBV9	TRBJ2-7	ASSVGSGSYEQY
TRBV6-2/TRBV6-3	TRBJ2-5	ASSYSSLAYQETQY
TRBV20-1	TRBJ2-7	SASRAAGTPYEQY
TRBV5-1	TRBJ2-1	ASRVSSGGFYEQF
TRBV5-1	TRBJ2-2	ASSLIYYTGELF
TRBV29-1	TRBJ2-7	SVEGPGQASYEQY
TRBV5-1	TRBJ2-6	ASGDTRVPSGANVLT
TRBV27	TRBJ2-7	ASSPLFYEQY
TRBV2	TRBJ2-1	ASSKTNNNYNEQF
TRBV13	TRBJ1-4	ASSQRGGSEKLF
TRBV30	TRBJ2-1	AWSVALEQF
TRBV6-2/TRBV6-3	TRBJ2-1	ASSLDYGYNEQF
TRBV20-1	TRBJ2-3	SARDSGTGDPPDTQY
TRBV28	TRBJ2-7	ASSYRGPSYEQY
TRBV6-2/TRBV6-3	TRBJ2-7	ASSYLTGTEQY
TRBV24-1	TRBJ2-3	ATSSYSPDTQY
TRBV10-3	TRBJ2-7	AIYRDTSYEQY
TRBV11-1	TRBJ2-1	ASSPYWTETHLNNEQF
TRBV12-3/TRBV12-4	TRBJ1-5	ASSLRDYQPQH
TRBV6-1	TRBJ1-1	ASSVIRTAPEAF
TRBV4-2	TRBJ2-3	ASSQDGDNTDTQY
TRBV5-1	TRBJ2-1	ASSQGVIFEQF
TRBV20-1	TRBJ2-3	SARDRRPSGGRGADTQY
TRBV11-2	TRBJ2-7	ASSLEISYEQY
TRBV13	TRBJ2-7	ASSLGQGKEQY
TRBV27	TRBJ2-7	ASSPDRVIPYEQY
TRBV30	TRBJ2-5	AWRPGTVGLETQY
TRBV20-1	TRBJ2-2	SAFRDPENTGELF
TRBV20-1	TRBJ1-2	SARDLRGPNYGYT
TRBV7-2	TRBJ1-5	ASSRDRVNQPQH
TRBV2	TRBJ2-7	ASNRLAGGSYEQY
TRBV12-3/TRBV12-4	TRBJ1-5	ASSLAGNNQPQH
TRBV29-1	TRBJ2-7	SVVSRTGSYEQY
TRBV4-3	TRBJ2-5	ASSYTVPGLAGGPRGAQY
TRBV6-2/TRBV6-3	TRBJ2-1	ASSPLLAGTAYNEQF